What follows are 30 T cell receptor beta chains derived from one specimen sequenced in a study of blood T cell dynamics during melanoma immunotherapy. The sample's time point: pre-treatment baseline. Only in-frame clones appear in the TCRdb table, and some are missing; sequencing was by immunoSEQ multiplex PCR. The table lists 15,000 to 20,000 clones, approximately 89% of them singletons. The sequencing here drew on blood, taken from a patient treated with checkpoint blockade. The receptors derive from a human donor with melanoma.

The gene calls are TRBV7-8 and TRBJ2-5; 7 bases align to TRBD2. Germline trimming cut 3 bases from V and 5 bases from J; bases unmatched to any gene: 9. The CDR3 spans 15 residues. CDR1 SGHVS and CDR2 FQNEAQ come from the germline V gene. The CDR3 nucleotides read TGTGCCAGCAGCTTTTTGACGGGAGGTGCGGAGACCCAGTACTTC. This encodes CASSFLTGGAETQYF.

V gene TRBV6-5 combines with J gene TRBJ2-7, with 12 bases that match TRBD2. V was pared by 0 bases and J by 6 bases, with 6 bases of the junction left unmatched. Germline loops: CDR1 MNHEY, CDR2 SVGAGI. The CDR3 has 16 residues. This CDR3 reads CASSYSPGLAGGEQYF. For the CDR3, the DNA is TGTGCCAGCAGTTACTCCCCGGGACTAGCGGGCGGCGAGCAGTACTTC.

This clone was picked up one time. The V and J genes are TRBV10-2 and TRBJ1-5; D is ambiguous. Trimming cost V 0 bases and J 6 bases, with 9 bases left between them. Germline V gene lookup returns CDR1 WSHSY and CDR2 SAAADI. The CDR3 consists of 14 residues. This chain's CDR3 is CASSESGSGQPQHF. CDR3 nucleotide sequence: TGCGCCAGCAGTGAGTCGGGTTCTGGTCAGCCCCAGCATTTT.

The chain combines TRBV18 with TRBJ1-2; D is perhaps TRBD1 (5 bases). CDR3 size: 16 residues. CDR1 is KGHSH and CDR2 is LQKENI in the germline V gene. Trimming shortened V by 4 bases and J by 5 bases, and 20 bases separated the two germline ends. The CDR3 DNA follows: TGTGCCAGCTCACGGGAGACGGGGGTCGGGGGATATGGCTACACCTTC. Amino acids: CASSRETGVGGYGYTF.

The gene calls are TRBV7-9 and TRBJ2-5, with D uncertain. This CDR3 has 11 amino acids. Germline CDR1 and CDR2: SEHNR and FQNEAQ (reference sequence). V lost 2 bases and J lost 5, with 3 bases in between. The CDR3 reads CASSLWETQYF. Written as DNA, the CDR3 is TGTGCCAGCAGCTTATGGGAGACCCAGTACTTC.

This clone came up once. This chain connects TRBV5-1 to TRBJ2-3; 14 nucleotides line up with TRBD2. Per the germline V gene, CDR1 is SGHRS and CDR2 is YFSETQ. The J segment lost 7 bases and the V segment lost 4 bases, leaving 8 bases of the junction unmatched. The CDR3 runs to 16 residues. CDR3 residues: CASSKGLAGDGYTQYF. Here the CDR3 DNA reads TGCGCCAGCAGCAAGGGACTAGCGGGAGATGGGTATACGCAGTATTTT.

The rearrangement uses TRBV19 and TRBJ1-2, with a weak D call TRBD1 (5 bases). The CDR3 runs 14 residues. Trimming shortened V by 4 bases and J by 3 bases, and 12 bases separated the two germline ends. Germline lookup yields CDR1 LNHDA and CDR2 SQIVND (reference sequence). The CDR3 loop is CASSTGASDYGYTF. In nucleotides, the CDR3 is TGTGCCAGTAGTACCGGGGCTTCCGACTATGGCTACACCTTC.

The chain links TRBV11-2 to TRBJ1-6; D remains unclear. CDR1 is SGHAT and CDR2 is FQNNGV in the germline V gene. The CDR3 is made up of 14 amino acids. V was trimmed by 5 bases and J by 7 bases, leaving 12 bases between them. The CDR3 nucleotides are TGTGCCAGCAGCCTAAGCACAGCGAATTCACCCCTCCACTTT. Translation: CASSLSTANSPLHF.

The chain joins TRBV7-3 to TRBJ1-2, with 9 bases fitting TRBD1. The ends lost 8 bases at V and 3 bases at J; junction bases unmatched: 10. This CDR3 comprises 15 residues. CDR1 is SGHTA, CDR2 FQGTGA, per germline. The CDR3 DNA follows: TGTGCCAGCCACTCTACGGGACAGGGAGACTATGGCTACACCTTC. Protein: CASHSTGQGDYGYTF.

The chain joins TRBV28 to TRBJ2-1; 7 bases align to TRBD1. The CDR3 contains 15 residues. Trimming at V came to 8 bases and at J to 0 bases, leaving 7 bases not matched to a gene. Germline V lookup: CDR1 MDHEN, CDR2 SYDVKM. This CDR3 is CASGNRGRSYNEQFF. In DNA, the CDR3 is TGTGCCAGCGGGAACAGGGGTCGCTCCTACAATGAGCAGTTCTTC. Variable domain in full (rest from reference TRBV28 and TRBJ2-1): DVKVTQSSRYLVKRTGEKVFLECVQDMDHENMFWYRQDPGLGLRLIYFSYDVKMKEKGDIPEGYSVSREKKERFSLILESASTNQTSMYLCASGNRGRSYNEQFFGPGTRLTVL.

This sequence joins TRBV10-3 and TRBJ1-1; D perhaps matches TRBD1 (6 bases). With 6 bases removed from V and 2 bases from J, the gap between germline ends came to 10 bases. CDR1 is ENHRY, CDR2 SYGVKD, per germline. CDR3 length: 13 amino acids. In nucleotides, the CDR3 is TGTGCCATCAGCAGGGGAGGAAACACTGAAGCTTTCTTT. It specifies CAISRGGNTEAFF.

The chain couples TRBV19 to TRBJ2-3; D perhaps matches TRBD2 (6 bases). Germline loops: CDR1 LNHDA, CDR2 SQIVND (reference sequence). The CDR3 extends over 16 amino acids. The V end lost 5 bases, the J end lost 0 bases, and 15 bases lay between the germline ends. The CDR3 loop reads CASSELARPSTDTQYF. Written as DNA, the CDR3 is TGTGCCAGTAGTGAACTAGCTCGACCTAGCACAGATACGCAGTATTTT.

The chain couples TRBV18 to TRBJ2-2, with 14 positions matching TRBD2. The germline CDR1 and CDR2 sequences are KGHSH and LQKENI. V gave up 0 bases and J gave up 7 bases; unmatched junction bases: 7. The CDR3 has 18 amino acids. Here the CDR3 DNA reads TGTGCCAGCTCACCACCTGGACTAGCGGGAGGCCAGGGCGGGGAGCTGTTTTTT. This translates into CASSPPGLAGGQGGELFF.

The V gene is TRBV6-6, the J gene TRBJ2-3; D is perhaps TRBD2 (6 bases). The germline V gene has CDR1 MNHNY and CDR2 SVGAGI (reference sequence). The germline V and J ends were trimmed by 8 bases and 0 bases, with 12 bases remaining between them. The CDR3 length is 14 residues. The CDR3 nucleotides read TGTGCCAGCCGGGGGTTACCTAGCACAGATACGCAGTATTTT. Translation gives CASRGLPSTDTQYF.

V is TRBV5-1 and J is TRBJ1-3; a weak D match, TRBD1 (5 bases). The germline CDR1 and CDR2 sequences are SGHRS and YFSETQ. Trimming stripped 4 bases from V and 4 bases from J, with 15 bases between. The CDR3 loop spans 15 amino acids. In DNA, the CDR3 is TGCGCCAGCAGCCACAGTCAGGGTACCGGAAACACCATATATTTT. Protein product: CASSHSQGTGNTIYF.

This clone was recorded a few times. V gene TRBV5-5 combines with J gene TRBJ1-5, with 12 bases aligning to TRBD1. Germline V gives CDR1 SGHKS, CDR2 YYEKEE (reference sequence). The CDR3 loop spans 16 amino acids. V shed 1 base and J 4 bases; nucleotides not matched to a gene: 3. The CDR3 region has the DNA TGTGCCAGCAGCTTGATGGGACAGGGGGCGAATCAGCCCCAGCATTTT. Its protein product is CASSLMGQGANQPQHF. Full variable domain (outside the CDR3, taken from reference TRBV5-5 and TRBJ1-5): DAGVTQSPTHLIKTRGQQVTLRCSPISGHKSVSWYQQVLGQGPQFIFQYYEKEERGRGNFPDRFSARQFPNYSSELNVNALLLGDSALYLCASSLMGQGANQPQHFGDGTRLSIL.

This chain uses TRBV4-2 with TRBJ1-1, with D possibly matching TRBD1 (6 bases). In germline, CDR1 is LGHNA, CDR2 YNFKEQ. This CDR3 region has 13 residues. V lost 4 bases and J 5 bases, leaving 11 bases between the germline ends. In DNA, the CDR3 is TGTGCCAGCAGCCCAAGGGGGGTTACTGAAGCTTTCTTT. This codes for CASSPRGVTEAFF.

This chain links TRBV29-1 with TRBJ2-7; TRBD2 matches 7 bases. V was clipped by 5 bases and J by 5 bases; unmatched bases: 6. Germline loops: CDR1 SQVTM, CDR2 ANQGSEA. The CDR3 has 12 amino acids. The CDR3 DNA reads as TGCAGCGTTCGGACTAGACGGGACGAGCAGTACTTC. It yields the protein CSVRTRRDEQYF.

The rearrangement joins TRBV7-9 to TRBJ2-1; 10 nucleotides line up with TRBD2. Germline assignment: CDR1 SEHNR and CDR2 FQNEAQ (reference sequence). The CDR3 has 17 amino acids. With 4 bases clipped from V and 7 bases from J, the junction kept 13 bases outside the gene matches. The CDR3 region is CASSSPQGLAWRNEQFF. The DNA for the CDR3 is TGTGCCAGCAGCTCCCCCCAGGGACTAGCGTGGAGGAATGAGCAGTTCTTC.

The DNA of the CDR3 is TGTGCCAGCAGCGTAGGTGGGGGAGTGACGACAGATACGCAGTATTTT. Encoded protein: CASSVGGGVTTDTQYF. This sequence joins TRBV9 and TRBJ2-3, with D perhaps being TRBD1 or TRBD2 (5 bases each). CDR1 and CDR2 (germline): SGDLS, YYNGEE. This CDR3 region has 16 residues. V lost 0 bases to trimming and J lost 3 bases, with 14 bases between them. The full variable domain, in which reference TRBV9 and TRBJ2-3 provide the parts outside the CDR3, is DSGVTQTPKHLITATGQRVTLRCSPRSGDLSVYWYQQSLDQGLQFLIQYYNGEERAKGNILERFSAQQFPDLHSELNLSSLELGDSALYFCASSVGGGVTTDTQYFGPGTRLTVL.

CDR3 in amino acids: CASSTNRDSYEQYF. In DNA form, the CDR3 reads TGCGCCAGCAGCACCAACAGGGACTCCTACGAGCAGTACTTC. V is TRBV5-1 and J is TRBJ2-7; tentative D call: TRBD1 (6 bases). The V end was cut by 4 bases, the J end by 0 bases, with 11 bases between. The germline V gene has CDR1 SGHRS and CDR2 YFSETQ. The CDR3 consists of 14 residues.

As DNA, the CDR3 is TGCGCCAGCAGCTCGGGACTAGCGGGAGGGCCCTACAATGAGCAGTTCTTC. This codes for CASSSGLAGGPYNEQFF. J is TRBJ2-1 and V is TRBV5-1; 16 bases map to TRBD2. V shed 3 bases and J 2 bases; nucleotides not matched to a gene: 2. CDR3 length equals 17 residues. Germline V gives CDR1 SGHRS, CDR2 YFSETQ.

The V gene is TRBV11-2, the J gene TRBJ2-7, with TRBD2 as a possible D gene (6 bases). Germline V CDR1 and CDR2: SGHAT, FQNNGV. V lost 1 base and J lost 3, with 10 bases in between. The CDR3 sequence is 14 residues long. For the CDR3, the DNA is TGTGCCAGCAGCTTAGGCGGGGTGCGCTACGAGCAGTACTTC. Amino acids: CASSLGGVRYEQYF.

DNA for the CDR3: TGTGCCAGCAGTTACGATGGACGGTCCAATGAAAAACTGTTTTTT. Its translation is CASSYDGRSNEKLFF. The chain employs TRBV6-5 and TRBJ1-4; D gene unclear. Germline V gives CDR1 MNHEY, CDR2 SVGAGI. This CDR3 has 15 amino acids. Trimming pared 2 bases from V and 5 bases from J, leaving 12 bases between.

This chain connects TRBV4-3 to TRBJ2-1; TRBD2 might be the D (6 bases). CDR1 is LGHNA and CDR2 is YSLEER in the germline V gene. This CDR3 is built from 16 residues. Trimming shortened V by 0 bases and J by 9 bases, and 18 bases separated the two germline ends. The CDR3 DNA is TGCGCCAGCAGCCAAGATCCTGGACTATCGGCCATTGAGCAGTTCTTC. Protein sequence: CASSQDPGLSAIEQFF.

This chain uses TRBV7-3 with TRBJ2-2; 9 bases map to TRBD2. After removal of 3 bases from V and 5 bases from J, the junction contained 10 bases not matched to a gene. Germline V lookup: CDR1 SGHTA, CDR2 FQGTGA. The CDR3 is 17 amino acids. CDR3 protein: CASSLRGGESATGELFF. Written as DNA, the CDR3 is TGTGCCAGCAGCTTGCGGGGGGGAGAATCCGCAACCGGGGAGCTGTTTTTT.

This clone has more than one count but fewer than ten. The V and J genes are TRBV19 and TRBJ2-7; tentatively, D is TRBD1 or TRBD2 (6 bases each). Trimming stripped 5 bases from V and 6 bases from J, with 14 bases between. There are 13 residues in the CDR3. CDR1 LNHDA and CDR2 SQIVND come from the germline V gene (reference sequence). CDR3 bases: TGTGCCAGTAGTTGGGGGGCTGGACGCGAGCAGTACTTC. It is translated as CASSWGAGREQYF. The variable domain in full, with the rest retrieved from reference TRBV19 and TRBJ2-7, is DGGITQSPKYLFRKEGQNVTLSCEQNLNHDAMYWYRQDPGQGLRLIYYSQIVNDFQKGDIAEGYSVSREKKESFPLTVTSAQKNPTAFYLCASSWGAGREQYFGPGTRLTVT.

The chain couples TRBV7-6 to TRBJ1-5, with 7 bases identical to TRBD1. This CDR3 is built from 16 residues. With 4 bases clipped from V and 1 base from J, the junction kept 7 bases outside the gene matches. Germline V gene sequence: CDR1 SGHVS, CDR2 FNYEAQ. Here the CDR3 DNA reads TGTGCCAGCAGCTCCGAGGGGGCGTTAAGCAATCAGCCCCAGCATTTT. It translates to CASSSEGALSNQPQHF.

This chain links TRBV15 with TRBJ2-7, with a weak D call TRBD2 (6 bases). This CDR3 has 13 amino acids. Germline CDR1 LNHNV, CDR2 YYDKDF (reference sequence). V was trimmed by 1 base and J by 3 bases, leaving 7 bases between them. CDR3 loop: CATSRGRGYEQYF. In DNA form, the CDR3 reads TGTGCCACCAGCAGAGGGCGGGGCTACGAGCAGTACTTC. The variable domain in full, completed from reference TRBV15 and TRBJ2-7, reads DAMVIQNPRYQVTQFGKPVTLSCSQTLNHNVMYWYQQKSSQAPKLLFHYYDKDFNNEADTPDNFQSRRPNTSFCFLDIRSPGLGDTAMYLCATSRGRGYEQYFGPGTRLTVT.

This sequence joins TRBV19 and TRBJ2-5; D could derive from TRBD1 or TRBD2 (5 bases each). The V and J ends lost 4 bases and 1 base respectively, with 16 bases between them. Germline V lookup: CDR1 LNHDA, CDR2 SQIVND (reference sequence). The CDR3 length is 16 residues. CDR3 nucleotide sequence: TGTGCCAGTAGTACCACCGGGACCAAGGTCCAAGAGACCCAGTACTTC. Translation gives CASSTTGTKVQETQYF.